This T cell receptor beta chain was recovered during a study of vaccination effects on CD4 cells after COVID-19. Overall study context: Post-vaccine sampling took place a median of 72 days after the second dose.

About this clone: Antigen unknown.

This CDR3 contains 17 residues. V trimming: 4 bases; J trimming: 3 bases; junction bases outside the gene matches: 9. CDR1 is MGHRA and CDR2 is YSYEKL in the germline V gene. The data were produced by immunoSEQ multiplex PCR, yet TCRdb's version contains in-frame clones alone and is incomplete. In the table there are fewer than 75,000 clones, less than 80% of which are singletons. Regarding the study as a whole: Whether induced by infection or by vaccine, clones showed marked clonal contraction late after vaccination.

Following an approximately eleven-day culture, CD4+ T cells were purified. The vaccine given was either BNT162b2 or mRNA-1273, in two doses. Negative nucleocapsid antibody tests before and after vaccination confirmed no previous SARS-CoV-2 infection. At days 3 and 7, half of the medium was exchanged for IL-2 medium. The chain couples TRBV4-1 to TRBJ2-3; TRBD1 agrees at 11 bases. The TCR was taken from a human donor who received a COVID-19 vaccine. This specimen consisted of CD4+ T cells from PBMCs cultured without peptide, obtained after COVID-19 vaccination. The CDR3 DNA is TGCGCCAGCAGCCGATATGGACAGGGGGCTCCGACAGATACGCAGTATTTT. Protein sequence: CASSRYGQGAPTDTQYF.